These T cell receptor beta chains were read from a single sample in a study of T cell repertoires in cytomegalovirus infection. A single record per CDR3 protein comes from TCRdb applying MiXCR to the reads. The sample lists about 740,000 distinct CDR3 sequences, 35% to 45% occurring once. Sample: PBMCs. These receptors all stem from a human donor in good health (CMV status not recorded). Some clones in this sample may be carry-over from other donors' samples. Both conserved end residues are part of each CDR3. Fields, in order: CDR3 length, J gene, D gene, V gene, clone size, CDR3 protein, CDR3 DNA. D genes are given only for firm matches. Only some rows state a clone size, as once, few, many or a class for expanded clones.

>16|TRBJ1-1|TRBD1|TRBV4-2|once
CASSQVDRGLRTEAFF
TGTGCCAGCAGCCAAGTGGACAGGGGGCTGAGGACTGAAGCTTTCTTT
>18|TRBJ2-1|TRBD2|TRBV5-6|few
CASSSRGPSGSSYNEQFF
TGTGCCAGCAGCTCCCGAGGGCCTAGCGGGAGCTCCTACAATGAGCAGTTCTTC
>15|TRBJ1-5|NA|TRBV19|NA
CASSIGGRGDQPQHF
TGTGCCAGTAGTATAGGAGGCAGGGGCGATCAGCCCCAGCATTTT
>13|TRBJ1-2|NA|TRBV12-3/TRBV12-4|few
CASSLKGAYGYTF
TGTGCCAGCAGTTTAAAGGGAGCCTATGGCTACACCTTC
>14|TRBJ2-5|NA|TRBV28|NA
CASSFGQRWETQYF
TGTGCCAGCAGTTTTGGACAGCGATGGGAGACCCAGTACTTC
>12|TRBJ2-1|NA|TRBV6-5|NA
CASSPGTREQFF
TGTGCCAGCAGTCCGGGTACTCGGGAACAGTTCTTC
>17|TRBJ2-7|NA|TRBV7-2|NA
CASSLALTRQGLYEQYF
TGTGCCAGCAGCTTAGCGCTTACCCGGCAGGGTCTGTACGAGCAGTACTTC
>13|TRBJ1-4|NA|TRBV15|NA
CATSRDLREKLFF
TGTGCCACCAGCAGAGATCTTCGGGAAAAACTGTTTTTT
>14|TRBJ1-6|NA|TRBV6-5|NA
CASSFGEYGSPLHF
TGTGCCAGCAGTTTCGGGGAATACGGTTCACCCCTCCACTTT
>13|TRBJ2-7|TRBD2|TRBV7-2|many
CASSSPGGYEQYF
TGTGCCAGCAGCTCCCCGGGAGGGTACGAGCAGTACTTC
>19|TRBJ1-5|NA|TRBV20-1|NA
CSARTRTGSSPNSNQPQHF
TGCAGTGCTCGAACGCGTACAGGGTCCTCACCTAATAGCAATCAGCCCCAGCATTTT
>15|TRBJ1-2|NA|TRBV11-2|few
CASSVPEAGNYGYTF
TGTGCCAGCAGCGTGCCTGAGGCGGGGAACTATGGCTACACCTTC
>14|TRBJ2-1|TRBD2|TRBV2|few
CASSEELAGYEQFF
TGTGCCAGCAGCGAGGAGCTAGCGGGATATGAGCAGTTCTTC
>15|TRBJ2-2|NA|TRBV7-2|many
CASSLAVANTGELFF
TGTGCCAGCAGCTTAGCCGTAGCGAACACCGGGGAGCTGTTTTTT
>15|TRBJ1-1|NA|TRBV19|NA
CASSVVPRGNTEAFF
TGTGCCAGTAGTGTGGTCCCAAGAGGGAACACTGAAGCTTTCTTT
>15|TRBJ2-5|TRBD1|TRBV19|NA
CASSVGTGGGETQYF
TGTGCCAGTAGTGTCGGGACAGGAGGAGGGGAGACCCAGTACTTC
>17|TRBJ2-7|TRBD2|TRBV28|NA
CASSSPRYPGGIYEQYF
TGTGCCAGCAGTAGTCCGCGATATCCGGGGGGGATCTACGAGCAGTACTTC
>11|TRBJ1-2|NA|TRBV29-1|few
CSVDGISGYTF
TGCAGCGTCGATGGCATAAGCGGCTACACCTTC
>16|TRBJ2-2|NA|TRBV11-3|NA
CASSLGPLEDTGELFF
TGTGCCAGCAGCTTAGGCCCCTTAGAGGACACCGGGGAGCTGTTTTTT
>13|TRBJ2-5|TRBD2|TRBV29-1|NA
CSVRTSSQETQYF
TGCAGCGTTCGGACTAGCTCTCAAGAGACCCAGTACTTC
>15|TRBJ2-3|NA|TRBV6-1|few
CASSEERTDTDTQYF
TGTGCCAGCAGTGAAGAACGGACAGACACAGATACGCAGTATTTT
>12|TRBJ2-7|NA|TRBV7-8|many
CASMPSSYEQYF
TGTGCCAGCATGCCTAGCTCCTACGAGCAGTACTTC
>16|TRBJ1-1|TRBD1|TRBV15|NA
CATSRAVGTGGTEAFF
TGTGCCACCAGCAGAGCCGTGGGGACAGGGGGCACTGAAGCTTTCTTT
>14|TRBJ2-5|TRBD1|TRBV7-2|NA
CASSLEQGGETQYF
TGTGCCAGCAGCTTAGAACAGGGGGGAGAGACCCAGTACTTC
>12|TRBJ2-7|NA|TRBV7-4|NA
CASSLGVYKQYF
TGTGCCAGCAGCTTAGGGGTCTACAAGCAGTACTTC
>13|TRBJ2-7|NA|TRBV28|many
CASSFGSSYEQYF
TGTGCCAGCAGTTTCGGGAGCTCCTACGAGCAGTACTTC
>17|TRBJ2-7|TRBD1|TRBV6-5|few
CASSYSFSGQGSLEQYF
TGTGCCAGCAGTTACTCGTTTTCGGGACAGGGGTCCCTCGAGCAGTACTTC
>16|TRBJ1-2|NA|TRBV7-2|NA
CASSRSWPELTYGYTF
TGTGCCAGCAGCCGTAGCTGGCCGGAGCTAACCTATGGCTACACCTTC
>15|TRBJ2-7|TRBD1|TRBV6-6|NA
CASRSAGTGGYEQYF
TGTGCCAGCAGGTCGGCCGGGACAGGGGGGTACGAGCAGTACTTC
>16|TRBJ2-1|TRBD2|TRBV12-3/TRBV12-4|few
CASSLGVGLRYNEQFF
TGTGCCAGCAGTTTAGGAGTGGGACTACGTTACAATGAGCAGTTCTTC
>13|TRBJ2-1|NA|TRBV27|few
CASSLYGLVEQFF
TGTGCCAGCAGTTTATACGGCTTGGTGGAGCAGTTCTTC
>12|TRBJ2-7|TRBD1|TRBV28|few
CASSSDRVEQYF
TGTGCCAGCAGTTCCGACAGGGTCGAGCAGTACTTC
>13|TRBJ1-5|NA|TRBV6-1|few
CASSEGNNQPQHF
TGTGCCAGCAGTGAAGGAAACAATCAGCCCCAGCATTTT
>13|TRBJ1-6|NA|TRBV7-6|NA
CASSLSINSPLHF
TGTGCCAGCAGCTTATCTATCAATTCACCCCTCCACTTT
>15|TRBJ2-5|TRBD1|TRBV6-1|NA
CASRPLRQGQETQYF
TGTGCCAGCAGGCCCCTACGACAGGGCCAAGAGACCCAGTACTTC
>13|TRBJ1-1|NA|TRBV28|few
CAIRAGDNTEAFF
TGTGCCATTAGGGCAGGCGATAACACTGAAGCTTTCTTT
>13|TRBJ2-2|NA|TRBV6-5|few
CAPPWETAGELFF
TGTGCCCCGCCATGGGAGACCGCCGGGGAGCTGTTTTTT